This T cell receptor (beta chain) originates from a study of neurological immune-mediated disorders. This clonotype was seen at least ten times. Via MiXCR, TCRdb re-called the 5' RACE reads, giving one row per CDR3 protein. The data contain about 27,000 distinct CDR3 sequences, around 21% of them singletons. This CDR3 spans 12 amino acids. Trimming shortened V by 3 bases and J by 8 bases, and 13 bases separated the two germline ends. CDR1 DFQATT and CDR2 SNEGSKA come from the germline V gene (reference sequence). This clonotype was sampled from a woman aged 55-70 years in good health. The chain carries TRBV20-1 and TRBJ1-2; D is unresolved. Sequencing used PBMCs. The CDR3 nucleotides are TGCAGTGCTAGTTGGTCCGAGGGCGGCTACACCTTC. This codes for CSASWSEGGYTF.